The rows below give T cell receptor beta chains drawn from one sample of a study of cytomegalovirus exposure and HLA in healthy donors. The repertoire was sequenced with immunoSEQ multiplex PCR; TCRdb's copy has only in-frame clones and lacks some. The table includes 100,000 to 140,000 clones, over 70% detected once. The source material was PBMCs. The source of these receptors is a man aged 30 to 45 in good health and CMV-seronegative. Both conserved end residues are part of each CDR3. A D gene is named only where the DNA matches it firmly. The size of a clone is reported for some rows only, either as once, few or many, or as a class for expanded clones.

J: TRBJ1-3
size: -
V: TRBV18
length: 16
D: -
DNA: TGTGCCAGCTCACCAGGTTCTGGGGCCACCGGGAACACCATATATTTT
CDR3: CASSPGSGATGNTIYF

J: TRBJ2-7
size: -
V: TRBV19
length: 15
D: -
DNA: TGTGCCAGTAGTGCCGGGGGAGGTGTCGCCTACGAGCAGTACTTC
CDR3: CASSAGGGVAYEQYF

J: TRBJ1-4
size: few
V: TRBV7-9
length: 15
D: -
DNA: TGTGCCAGCAGCGCAGGGCAGGGGATGCGCGAAAAACTGTTTTTT
CDR3: CASSAGQGMREKLFF

J: TRBJ1-5
size: few
V: TRBV7-8
length: 14
D: -
DNA: TGTGCCAGCAGCCTGAACAGTATTCGTCAGCCCCAGCATTTT
CDR3: CASSLNSIRQPQHF

J: TRBJ2-2
size: -
V: TRBV9
length: 12
D: -
DNA: TGTGCCAGCAGCGTTAGTAGCGGGGAGCTGTTTTTT
CDR3: CASSVSSGELFF

J: TRBJ2-7
size: -
V: TRBV5-4
length: 14
D: TRBD1
DNA: TGTGCCAGCAGCCTGACACAGGGGCCCTACGAGCAGTACTTC
CDR3: CASSLTQGPYEQYF

J: TRBJ2-5
size: few
V: TRBV7-8
length: 17
D: TRBD2
DNA: TGTGCCAGCAGCTCCAGACTAGCGGGGAGGGTCTTTGAGACCCAGTACTTC
CDR3: CASSSRLAGRVFETQYF

J: TRBJ2-7
size: -
V: TRBV30
length: 15
D: TRBD2
DNA: TGTGCCTGGAGTGAGGGAGGGACGGGATCCTACGAGCAGTACTTC
CDR3: CAWSEGGTGSYEQYF

J: TRBJ2-1
size: -
V: TRBV18
length: 15
D: TRBD2
DNA: TGTGCCAGCTCGCTGGGGCGGGGGGCGTACAATGAGCAGTTCTTC
CDR3: CASSLGRGAYNEQFF

J: TRBJ2-6
size: -
V: TRBV11-1
length: 15
D: TRBD1
DNA: TGTGCCAGCAGCGAGACAGGGGCTGGGGCCAACGTCCTGACTTTC
CDR3: CASSETGAGANVLTF

J: TRBJ1-5
size: once
V: TRBV7-8
length: 17
D: -
DNA: TGTGCCAGCAGCCAAATAACGCCTGACAGAAGCAATCAGCCCCAGCATTTT
CDR3: CASSQITPDRSNQPQHF

J: TRBJ1-2
size: -
V: TRBV7-9
length: 14
D: TRBD1
DNA: TGTGCCAGCAGCCCCCCGACAGGGAGTTATGGCTACACCTTC
CDR3: CASSPPTGSYGYTF

J: TRBJ1-1
size: many
V: TRBV7-6
length: 13
D: -
DNA: TGTGCCAGCAGCTTATCGGTGAACACTGAAGCTTTCTTT
CDR3: CASSLSVNTEAFF

J: TRBJ2-5
size: -
V: TRBV30
length: 14
D: TRBD1
DNA: TGTGCCTGGAGCCTGGGGACAGGGGAAGAGACCCAGTACTTC
CDR3: CAWSLGTGEETQYF

J: TRBJ1-2
size: -
V: TRBV5-1
length: 14
D: -
DNA: TGCGCCAGCAGCCAACGACCGGGGGGCTACGGCTACACCTTC
CDR3: CASSQRPGGYGYTF

J: TRBJ1-1
size: -
V: TRBV5-1
length: 15
D: TRBD1
DNA: TGCGCCAGCAGCTTGGCCCAAACAGGGGACACTGAAGCTTTCTTT
CDR3: CASSLAQTGDTEAFF

J: TRBJ1-5
size: -
V: TRBV7-8
length: 15
D: -
DNA: TGTGCCAGCAGCTTAGCGGGGGAGGTGAATCAGCCCCAGCATTTT
CDR3: CASSLAGEVNQPQHF

J: TRBJ1-6
size: -
V: TRBV30
length: 13
D: -
DNA: TGTGCCTGGAGTGTGGGAGGAAGATCACCCCTCCACTTT
CDR3: CAWSVGGRSPLHF

J: TRBJ2-7
size: -
V: TRBV11-2
length: 13
D: -
DNA: TGTGCCAGCAGCCATCGACAGTTTGACGAGCAGTACTTC
CDR3: CASSHRQFDEQYF

J: TRBJ2-1
size: -
V: TRBV29-1
length: 13
D: TRBD1
DNA: TGCAGCTCGAGCGACAGGGGCTACAATGAGCAGTTCTTC
CDR3: CSSSDRGYNEQFF

J: TRBJ2-7
size: -
V: TRBV27
length: 14
D: TRBD1
DNA: TGTGCCAGCAGCTTGACAGGGCCAGGACACGAGCAGTACTTC
CDR3: CASSLTGPGHEQYF

J: TRBJ1-5
size: -
V: TRBV6-6
length: 14
D: -
DNA: TGTGCCAGCAGTTACTCGAATATTGGCCAGCCCCAGCATTTT
CDR3: CASSYSNIGQPQHF

J: TRBJ2-1
size: -
V: TRBV18
length: 14
D: -
DNA: TGTGCCAGCTCACCAGGCACCGTTGCCAATGAGCAGTTCTTC
CDR3: CASSPGTVANEQFF

J: TRBJ1-5
size: -
V: TRBV5-6
length: 14
D: -
DNA: TGTGCCAGCCATATCTGGGGGGGGAATCAGCCCCAGCATTTT
CDR3: CASHIWGGNQPQHF

J: TRBJ2-7
size: -
V: TRBV7-8
length: 15
D: -
DNA: TGTGCCAGCAGCTTAGATCGGGGTATCTTCGACGAGCAGTACTTC
CDR3: CASSLDRGIFDEQYF

J: TRBJ1-4
size: -
V: TRBV5-1
length: 15
D: TRBD1
DNA: TGCGCCAGCAGCCGCGACAGGGACCGCGTTGAAAAACTGTTTTTT
CDR3: CASSRDRDRVEKLFF

J: TRBJ1-3
size: -
V: TRBV7-9
length: 14
D: -
DNA: TGTGGGGTGGGCAGGGCATCCTCTGGAAACACCATATATTTT
CDR3: CGVGRASSGNTIYF

J: TRBJ1-4
size: few
V: TRBV2
length: 15
D: TRBD1
DNA: TGTGCCAGCAGTGAAGGGAGGGGGCTGGGGGAAAAACTGTTTTTT
CDR3: CASSEGRGLGEKLFF

J: TRBJ1-1
size: once
V: TRBV18
length: 16
D: -
DNA: TGTGCCAGCTCACCACCGGGGACTGGGGGGAACACTGAAGCTTTCTTT
CDR3: CASSPPGTGGNTEAFF

J: TRBJ2-7
size: -
V: TRBV4-1
length: 15
D: TRBD2
DNA: TGCGCCAGCAGCCGCCCAGGCGGGGGGCTCGACGAGCAGTACTTC
CDR3: CASSRPGGGLDEQYF

J: TRBJ2-7
size: -
V: TRBV30
length: 12
D: -
DNA: TGTGCCTGGAGTGTAACCCGGTACGAGCAGTACTTC
CDR3: CAWSVTRYEQYF

J: TRBJ1-1
size: -
V: TRBV6-1
length: 15
D: -
DNA: TGTGCCAGCAGTGAAAGGAGCGGAGAGAACACTGAAGCTTTCTTT
CDR3: CASSERSGENTEAFF

J: TRBJ2-7
size: -
V: TRBV20-1
length: 11
D: -
DNA: TGCAGTGCAGGGACATCCTACGAGCAGTACTTC
CDR3: CSAGTSYEQYF

J: TRBJ1-2
size: once
V: TRBV30
length: 13
D: TRBD1
DNA: TGTGCCTGGACCCCCCGGGACAGGGCTGGCTACACCTTC
CDR3: CAWTPRDRAGYTF

J: TRBJ1-5
size: -
V: TRBV21-1
length: 16
D: -
DNA: TGTGCCAGCAGCAAACGGAGGGACGGATCGAATCAGCCCCAGCATTTT
CDR3: CASSKRRDGSNQPQHF

J: TRBJ2-1
size: -
V: TRBV2
length: 13
D: -
DNA: TGTGCCCTGCGGCGGGACGGGAACAATGAGCAGTTCTTC
CDR3: CALRRDGNNEQFF

J: TRBJ2-7
size: -
V: TRBV25-1
length: 14
D: -
DNA: TGTGCCAGCAGTGAAACGGGACTTCCTTACGAGCAGTACTTC
CDR3: CASSETGLPYEQYF

J: TRBJ2-7
size: once
V: TRBV21-1
length: 13
D: -
DNA: TGTGCCAGCAGCAAAGTGCTACGCCACGAGCAGTACTTC
CDR3: CASSKVLRHEQYF

J: TRBJ1-3
size: -
V: TRBV4-2
length: 15
D: TRBD1
DNA: TGTGCCAGCAGCTCTAAAGGGGGCAGAGGAAACACCATATATTTT
CDR3: CASSSKGGRGNTIYF

J: TRBJ1-1
size: -
V: TRBV6-1
length: 14
D: -
DNA: TGTGCCAGCAGTGAAAAGGGGGAGAACACTGAAGCTTTCTTT
CDR3: CASSEKGENTEAFF

J: TRBJ2-1
size: -
V: TRBV6-4
length: 15
D: TRBD2
DNA: TGTGCCAGCAGTGACTCGGAGGCTAGCGGCTATGAGCAGTTCTTC
CDR3: CASSDSEASGYEQFF

J: TRBJ2-7
size: -
V: TRBV27
length: 14
D: -
DNA: TGTGCCAGCAGGTCTAACAGGGAGGGACGCGAGCAGTACTTC
CDR3: CASRSNREGREQYF

J: TRBJ2-1
size: -
V: TRBV30
length: 15
D: -
DNA: TGTGCCTGGCCGCCCCCAGGGGCCGTCTACAATGAGCAGTTCTTC
CDR3: CAWPPPGAVYNEQFF

J: TRBJ2-5
size: once
V: TRBV5-6
length: 16
D: TRBD2
DNA: TGTGCCAGCAGCTTTGGCGGGGGGATCGTTTGGGAGACCCAGTACTTC
CDR3: CASSFGGGIVWETQYF

J: TRBJ1-2
size: -
V: TRBV5-1
length: 14
D: TRBD1
DNA: TGCGCCAGCAGCTTGCGCAGGGGGCGCCTTGGCTACACCTTC
CDR3: CASSLRRGRLGYTF

J: TRBJ2-1
size: -
V: TRBV2
length: 14
D: TRBD1
DNA: TGTGCCAGCAGAACCGGGACAGCCTACAATGAGCAGTTCTTC
CDR3: CASRTGTAYNEQFF

J: TRBJ2-3
size: -
V: TRBV6-1
length: 15
D: TRBD2
DNA: TGTGCCAGCAGTGAAAGCGGGGGAGGAGGAGATACGCAGTATTTT
CDR3: CASSESGGGGDTQYF

J: TRBJ1-6
size: once
V: TRBV30
length: 16
D: -
DNA: TGTGCCTGGAGTGCAGGGGTCAGCCCCTATAATTCACCCCTCCACTTT
CDR3: CAWSAGVSPYNSPLHF

J: TRBJ1-3
size: -
V: TRBV11-2
length: 15
D: TRBD1
DNA: TGTGCCAGCAGCAAAATACAGGGGTCCCACCACACCATATATTTT
CDR3: CASSKIQGSHHTIYF

J: TRBJ2-5
size: -
V: TRBV19
length: 15
D: -
DNA: TGTGCCAGTACCCCAAACAGGGCCTCCGGAGAGACCCAGTACTTC
CDR3: CASTPNRASGETQYF

J: TRBJ2-3
size: -
V: TRBV5-1
length: 16
D: TRBD1
DNA: TGCGCCAGCAGCCTAGGGACAGGGGGCTTTCCAGATACGCAGTATTTT
CDR3: CASSLGTGGFPDTQYF

J: TRBJ2-7
size: -
V: TRBV7-9
length: 15
D: -
DNA: TGTGCCAGCAGCTCCGCTGGGGGCCTCCTTAGGGAGCAGTACTTC
CDR3: CASSSAGGLLREQYF